This TCR beta chain came from a study of blood T cell repertoires in COVID-19. Study-wide context: Acute-phase and convalescent COVID-19 samples originated in the United States, Italy and Spain. From T cells, B-cell-depleted T cells, or PBMCs came the material, which was cDNA or gDNA.

Under the authors' procedure: Amplification of reference gene primers was used by the study to estimate nucleated cell counts. Method: immunoSEQ multiplex PCR; TCRdb's copy keeps in-frame clones and lacks some. The D gene and trimming were derived from the DNA, and the V and J assignments and clone size from that table. Of 100,000 to 150,000 clones in the sample, around four fifths were seen once. CDR3 length equals 13 residues. Germline values: CDR1 SGHAT, CDR2 FQNNGV. Trimming left V 5 bases short and J 3 bases short, with 11 bases between. This TCR derives from a man aged 80 or over with COVID-19, enrolled during active disease. Sequenced: peripheral blood. The chain couples TRBV11-2 to TRBJ2-7, with TRBD2 as a possible D gene (7 bases). The CDR3 spells CASSQRDNYEQYF. In DNA form, the CDR3 reads TGTGCCAGCAGCCAGCGGGACAACTACGAGCAGTACTTC.